The next 20 T cell receptor beta chains were all read from a single sample in a study of siplizumab effects on memory and regulatory T cells. TCRdb's copy holds only in-frame clones and misses some; the assay was immunoSEQ multiplex PCR. The sample has about 100,000 clones, approximately 90% seen once; the top ten hold around 0.73%. Sequencing input: Tregs sorted from blood. The source of these receptors is a human donor in good health.

The chain links TRBV18 to TRBJ1-5; D not resolved. Looked up from germline, CDR1 is KGHSH and CDR2 is LQKENI. This CDR3 has 14 amino acids. The germline V and J ends were trimmed by 5 bases and 1 base, with 9 bases remaining between them. The CDR3 nucleotides are TGTGCCAGCTCATTGGACGGAAGCAATCAGCCCCAGCATTTT. Its translation: CASSLDGSNQPQHF. The whole variable domain, filled in from reference TRBV18 and TRBJ1-5, reads NAGVMQNPRHLVRRRGQEARLRCSPMKGHSHVYWYRQLPEEGLKFMVYLQKENIIDESGMPKERFSAEFPKEGPSILRIQQVVRGDSAAYFCASSLDGSNQPQHFGDGTRLSIL.

The count of this clone is one. The gene calls are TRBV6-1 and TRBJ1-5; D may be TRBD1 (5 bases). Germline loops: CDR1 MNHNS, CDR2 SASEGT. CDR3 length: 13 residues. Trimming shortened V by 9 bases and J by 6 bases, and 15 bases separated the two germline ends. CDR3 sequence reads: CASKTGGIQPQHF. Written as DNA, the CDR3 is TGTGCCAGTAAAACCGGGGGGATTCAGCCCCAGCATTTT.

V is TRBV19 and J is TRBJ2-6; 7 bases agree with TRBD1. The CDR3 totals 15 residues. Germline CDR1 is LNHDA and CDR2 is SQIVND (reference sequence). The V and J ends lost 6 bases and 2 bases, in that order; junction bases with no gene match: 4. CDR3 sequence reads: CASRGTVAGANVLTF. In DNA form, the CDR3 reads TGTGCCAGTAGGGGGACAGTGGCTGGGGCCAACGTCCTGACTTTC.

The chain uses TRBV11-1 and TRBJ2-7, with D tentatively TRBD1 (5 bases). Germline values: CDR1 SGHAT, CDR2 FQDESV (reference sequence). Trimming pared 3 bases from V and 5 bases from J, leaving 14 bases between. CDR3 size: 14 residues. CDR3 nucleotides: TGTGCCAGCAGCTTGCAGGGCAACTTCCACGAGCAGTACTTC. Its protein product is CASSLQGNFHEQYF.

The V and J genes are TRBV7-8 and TRBJ2-5; 7 positions agree with TRBD2. CDR1 is SGHVS and CDR2 is FQNEAQ in the germline V gene. The CDR3 is 15 amino acids. V shed 5 bases and J 2 bases; nucleotides not matched to a gene: 8. The DNA for the CDR3 is TGTGCCAGCAGCCCAAGCGGGGCCATACAAGAGACCCAGTACTTC. Translating it yields CASSPSGAIQETQYF.

This clone has a single count. The chain combines TRBV7-2 with TRBJ2-3; 11 bases line up with TRBD2. The CDR3 sequence is 16 residues long. V lost 5 bases to trimming and J lost 3 bases; unmatched junction nucleotides: 7. Germline V gene sequence: CDR1 SGHTA, CDR2 FQGNSA. The CDR3 sequence is CASSHRLAGRTDTQYF. In nucleotides, the CDR3 is TGTGCCAGCAGCCATAGACTAGCGGGAAGGACAGATACGCAGTATTTT. Combining the CDR3 with reference TRBV7-2 and TRBJ2-3 gives the whole variable domain GAGVSQSPSNKVTEKGKDVELRCDPISGHTALYWYRQSLGQGLEFLIYFQGNSAPDKSGLPSDRFSAERTGGSVSTLTIQRTQQEDSAVYLCASSHRLAGRTDTQYFGPGTRLTVL.

The J gene is TRBJ1-2, the V gene TRBV5-1; 7 bases agree with TRBD1. The CDR3 covers 15 residues. With V trimmed by 1 base and J by 5 bases, 8 bases remained unmatched. Germline lookup yields CDR1 SGHRS and CDR2 YFSETQ. The CDR3: CASSLLTGPTYGYTF. In DNA form, the CDR3 reads TGCGCCAGCAGCTTGTTGACAGGGCCAACGTATGGCTACACCTTC. Full variable domain (rest looked up from reference TRBV5-1 and TRBJ1-2): KAGVTQTPRYLIKTRGQQVTLSCSPISGHRSVSWYQQTPGQGLQFLFEYFSETQRNKGNFPGRFSGRQFSNSRSEMNVSTLELGDSALYLCASSLLTGPTYGYTFGSGTRLTVV.

V is TRBV6-6 and J is TRBJ1-4, with no clear D. The germline gives CDR1 MNHNY, CDR2 SVGAGI (reference sequence). The CDR3 has 13 residues. V shed 0 bases and J shed 8 bases, with 7 bases lying between them. CDR3 residues: CASSYSLGEKLFF. The CDR3 DNA follows: TGTGCCAGCAGTTACTCGTTGGGGGAAAAACTGTTTTTT.

The chain is built from TRBV7-9 and TRBJ1-2, with D hard to call. Germline V CDR1 and CDR2: SEHNR, FQNEAQ (reference sequence). The CDR3 length is 13 residues. The germline V and J ends were trimmed by 0 bases and 2 bases, with 4 bases remaining between them. The CDR3 DNA reads TGTGCCAGCAGCTTAGCAGGGAACTATGGCTACACCTTC. Translated, it gives CASSLAGNYGYTF.

The chain couples TRBV18 to TRBJ2-6, with D tentatively TRBD1 (5 bases). CDR1 is KGHSH, CDR2 LQKENI, per germline. This CDR3 contains 17 residues. The V and J ends lost 2 bases and 0 bases respectively, with 11 bases between them. DNA for the CDR3: TGTGCCAGCTCACCAGGGGCAGCGCGCTCTGGGGCCAACGTCCTGACTTTC. Amino acids: CASSPGAARSGANVLTF.

This chain connects TRBV11-2 to TRBJ2-7; the D is unclear. The germline V and J ends were trimmed by 0 bases and 7 bases, with 13 bases remaining between them. CDR1 and CDR2 (germline): SGHAT, FQNNGV. CDR3 size: 14 residues. The CDR3 protein is CASSLDPRVGEQYF. The CDR3 DNA follows: TGTGCCAGCAGCTTAGATCCCAGAGTGGGTGAGCAGTACTTC.

This chain connects TRBV28 to TRBJ2-1; 7 bases fit TRBD2. The CDR3 contains 16 residues. Per germline, CDR1 MDHEN and CDR2 SYDVKM. The junction had 6 bases not matched to a gene; V was cut back by 4 bases and J by 0 bases. This CDR3 is CASSSPSGNSYNEQFF. The CDR3 coding sequence is TGTGCCAGCAGTTCCCCGAGCGGGAACTCCTACAATGAGCAGTTCTTC.

The rearrangement joins TRBV5-6 to TRBJ1-2, with D tentatively TRBD1 (5 bases). Trimming left V 1 base short and J 8 bases short, with 12 bases between. The CDR3 is made up of 13 amino acids. Per germline, CDR1 SGHDT and CDR2 YYEEEE. CDR3 residues: CASSLRGLGGYTF. The CDR3 DNA follows: TGTGCCAGCAGCTTGAGGGGCTTAGGCGGCTACACCTTC.

The chain uses TRBV5-6 and TRBJ2-5; 11 nucleotides match TRBD2. Trimming at V came to 3 bases and at J to 0 bases, leaving 4 bases not matched to a gene. CDR1 is SGHDT and CDR2 is YYEEEE in the germline V gene. The CDR3 loop spans 16 amino acids. The CDR3 DNA reads as TGTGCCAGCAGCTGGAGACTAGCGGGAAACCAAGAGACCCAGTACTTC. It translates to CASSWRLAGNQETQYF.

The V and J genes are TRBV27 and TRBJ2-3, with D perhaps TRBD1 or TRBD2 (6 bases each). Germline V lookup: CDR1 MNHEY, CDR2 SMNVEV (reference sequence). V lost 5 bases, J lost 2 bases, and 14 bases lay in between. The CDR3 consists of 15 residues. In DNA, the CDR3 is TGTGCCAGCAGTCCAACAGGGACTCCCACAGATACGCAGTATTTT. Its translation is CASSPTGTPTDTQYF.

The genes are TRBV6-5 and TRBJ2-7; 9 nucleotides agree with TRBD2. Germline CDR1 and CDR2: MNHEY and SVGAGI. The CDR3 is 16 amino acids. V was pared by 6 bases and J by 2 bases, with 11 bases of the junction left unmatched. The CDR3 DNA reads as TGTGCCAGCAGCTACAGTATAGCGGGAGCTCCCTACGAGCAGTACTTC. Its translation is CASSYSIAGAPYEQYF.

Only one count was recorded for this clone. The chain has TRBV7-5 and TRBJ2-7; the table's TRBD2 call for D was not verified on the DNA. TRBV7-5 is labeled a pseudogene. The CDR3 sequence is 10 residues long. CDR3 amino acids: CARSNREQYF. CDR3 in DNA: TGTGCCAGAAGCAACCGGGAGCAGTACTTC.

The chain combines TRBV2 with TRBJ2-3; 8 bases agree with TRBD2. The J segment lost 2 bases and the V segment lost 6 bases, leaving 16 bases of the junction unmatched. The CDR3 runs to 18 residues. Germline V gives CDR1 SNHLY, CDR2 FYNNEI. The CDR3 loop reads CASRKTPEAGVITDTQYF. DNA for the CDR3: TGTGCCAGCAGGAAGACCCCTGAAGCGGGAGTCATCACAGATACGCAGTATTTT.

This chain connects TRBV10-2 to TRBJ2-3; 10 bases line up with TRBD1. The CDR3 is 17 amino acids. Trimming removed 4 bases from V and 1 base from J; junction bases left unmatched: 8. The germline V gene has CDR1 WSHSY and CDR2 SAAADI. CDR3 sequence (DNA): TGCGCCAGCAGTGTGTACCTCGGGACAGGGGGCACAGATACGCAGTATTTT. This encodes CASSVYLGTGGTDTQYF.

The chain employs TRBV2 and TRBJ2-1; possible D gene TRBD1, 6 bases. CDR3 length: 15 residues. V was pared by 7 bases and J by 5 bases, with 18 bases between. Germline CDR1 SNHLY, CDR2 FYNNEI. CDR3 in DNA: TGTGCCAGCAAGCGGCAGGGGCTACCCAACAATGAGCAGTTCTTC. Translated, it gives CASKRQGLPNNEQFF.